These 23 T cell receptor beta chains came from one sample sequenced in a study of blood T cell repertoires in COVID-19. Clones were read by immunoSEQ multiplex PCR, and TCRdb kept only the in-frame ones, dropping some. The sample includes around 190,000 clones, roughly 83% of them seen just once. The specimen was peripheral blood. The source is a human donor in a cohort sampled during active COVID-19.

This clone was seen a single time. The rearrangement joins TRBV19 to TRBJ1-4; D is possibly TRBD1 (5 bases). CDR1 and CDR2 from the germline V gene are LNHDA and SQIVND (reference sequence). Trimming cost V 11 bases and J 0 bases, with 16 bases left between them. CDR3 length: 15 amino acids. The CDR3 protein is CAGPGLSATNEKLFF. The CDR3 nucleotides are TGTGCCGGACCGGGACTTTCTGCAACTAATGAAAAACTGTTTTTT.

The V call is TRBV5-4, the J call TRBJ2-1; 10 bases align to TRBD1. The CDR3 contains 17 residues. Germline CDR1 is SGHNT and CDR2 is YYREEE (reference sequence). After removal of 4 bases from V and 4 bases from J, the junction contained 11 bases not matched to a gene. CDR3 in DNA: TGTGCCAGCAGCCCGGGACAGGGGCTGAACCTTTACAATGAGCAGTTCTTC. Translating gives CASSPGQGLNLYNEQFF.

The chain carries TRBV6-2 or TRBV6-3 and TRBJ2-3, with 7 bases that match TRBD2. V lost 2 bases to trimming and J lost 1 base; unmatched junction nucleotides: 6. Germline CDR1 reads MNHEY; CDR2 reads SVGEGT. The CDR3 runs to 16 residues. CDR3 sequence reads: CASSYPVGGGTDTQYF. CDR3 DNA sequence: TGTGCCAGCAGTTACCCGGTGGGGGGGGGCACAGATACGCAGTATTTT.

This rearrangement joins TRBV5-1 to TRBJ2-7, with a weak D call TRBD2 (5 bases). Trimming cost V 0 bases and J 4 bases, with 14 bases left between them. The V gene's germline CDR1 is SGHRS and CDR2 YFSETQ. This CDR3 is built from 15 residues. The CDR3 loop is CASSLALGVRYEQYF. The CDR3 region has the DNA TGCGCCAGCAGCTTGGCCCTCGGGGTAAGGTACGAGCAGTACTTC.

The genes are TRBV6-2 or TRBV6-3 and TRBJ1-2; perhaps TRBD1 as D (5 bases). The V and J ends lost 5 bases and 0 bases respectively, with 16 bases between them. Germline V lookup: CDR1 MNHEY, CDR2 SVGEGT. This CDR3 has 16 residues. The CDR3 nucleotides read TGTGCCAGCAGTCTTCAGGGAATCCTAGCTAACTATGGCTACACCTTC. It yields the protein CASSLQGILANYGYTF.

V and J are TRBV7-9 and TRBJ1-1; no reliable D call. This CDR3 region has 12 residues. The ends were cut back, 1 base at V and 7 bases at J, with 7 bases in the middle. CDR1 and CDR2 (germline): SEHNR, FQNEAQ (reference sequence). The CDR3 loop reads CASSLGGFEAFF. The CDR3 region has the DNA TGTGCCAGCAGCTTAGGAGGCTTTGAAGCTTTCTTT. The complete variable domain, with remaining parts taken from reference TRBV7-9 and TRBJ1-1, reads DTGVSQNPRHKITKRGQNVTFRCDPISEHNRLYWYRQTLGQGPEFLTYFQNEAQLEKSRLLSDRFSAERPKGSFSTLEIQRTEQGDSAMYLCASSLGGFEAFFGQGTRLTVV.

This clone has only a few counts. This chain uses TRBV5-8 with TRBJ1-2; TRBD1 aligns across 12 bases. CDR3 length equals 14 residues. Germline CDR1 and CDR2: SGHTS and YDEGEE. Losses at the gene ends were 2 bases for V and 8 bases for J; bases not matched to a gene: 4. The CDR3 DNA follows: TGTGCCAGCAGCTTCGTGGGACAGGGGGCGGGCTACACCTTC. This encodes CASSFVGQGAGYTF.

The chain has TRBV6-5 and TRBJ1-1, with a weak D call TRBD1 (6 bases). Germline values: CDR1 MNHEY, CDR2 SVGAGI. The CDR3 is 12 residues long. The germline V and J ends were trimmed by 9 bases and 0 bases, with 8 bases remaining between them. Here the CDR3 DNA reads TGTGCCAGTGGACAGTTGAACACTGAAGCTTTCTTT. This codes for CASGQLNTEAFF.

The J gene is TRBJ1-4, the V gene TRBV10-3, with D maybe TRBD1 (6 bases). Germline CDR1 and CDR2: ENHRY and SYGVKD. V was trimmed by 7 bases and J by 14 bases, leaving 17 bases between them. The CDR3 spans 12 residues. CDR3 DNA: TGTGCCATCAAGGGACATGAATCTGATCTGTTTTTT. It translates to CAIKGHESDLFF.

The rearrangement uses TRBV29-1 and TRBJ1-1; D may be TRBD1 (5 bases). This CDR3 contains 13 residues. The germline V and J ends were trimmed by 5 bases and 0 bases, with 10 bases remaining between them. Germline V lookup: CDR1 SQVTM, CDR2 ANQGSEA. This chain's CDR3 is CSVRLGVNTEAFF. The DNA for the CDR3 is TGCAGCGTTCGCCTAGGGGTGAACACTGAAGCTTTCTTT. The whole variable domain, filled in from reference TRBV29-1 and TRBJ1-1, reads SAVISQKPSRDICQRGTSLTIQCQVDSQVTMMFWYRQQPGQSLTLIATANQGSEATYESGFVIDKFPISRPNLTFSTLTVSNMSPEDSSIYLCSVRLGVNTEAFFGQGTRLTVV.

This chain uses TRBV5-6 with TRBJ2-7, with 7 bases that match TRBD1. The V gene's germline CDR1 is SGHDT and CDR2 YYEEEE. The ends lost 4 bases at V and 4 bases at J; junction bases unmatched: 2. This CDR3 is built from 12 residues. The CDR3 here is CASSPQGYEQYF. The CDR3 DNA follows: TGTGCCAGCAGCCCACAGGGGTACGAGCAGTACTTC.

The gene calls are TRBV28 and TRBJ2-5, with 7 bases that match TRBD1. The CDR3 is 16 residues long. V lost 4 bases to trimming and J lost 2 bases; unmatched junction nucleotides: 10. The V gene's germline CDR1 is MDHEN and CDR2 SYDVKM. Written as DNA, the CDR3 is TGTGCCAGCAGTTCTACAGGGGCCCACCTTCAAGAGACCCAGTACTTC. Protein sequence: CASSSTGAHLQETQYF.

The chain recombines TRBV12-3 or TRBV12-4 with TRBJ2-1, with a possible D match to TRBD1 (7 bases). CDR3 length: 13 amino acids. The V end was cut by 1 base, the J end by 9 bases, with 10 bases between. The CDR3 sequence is CASSLGQGGEQFF. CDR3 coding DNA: TGTGCCAGCAGTTTAGGGCAGGGGGGTGAGCAGTTCTTC.

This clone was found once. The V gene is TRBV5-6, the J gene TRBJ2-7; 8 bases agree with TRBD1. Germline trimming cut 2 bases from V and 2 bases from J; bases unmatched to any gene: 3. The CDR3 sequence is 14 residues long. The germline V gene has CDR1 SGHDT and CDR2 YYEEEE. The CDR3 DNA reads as TGTGCCAGCAGCTTCGGGACAGGTGCCTACGAGCAGTACTTC. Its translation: CASSFGTGAYEQYF.

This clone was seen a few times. The CDR3 is CASSLAMLAANEQFF. DNA of the CDR3: TGTGCCAGCAGCTTAGCGATGCTAGCGGCCAATGAGCAGTTCTTC. V and J are TRBV11-2 and TRBJ2-1; the match to TRBD2 covers 7 bases. CDR3 length: 15 amino acids. The germline V gene encodes CDR1 SGHAT and CDR2 FQNNGV. After removal of 1 base from V and 6 bases from J, the junction contained 6 bases not matched to a gene.

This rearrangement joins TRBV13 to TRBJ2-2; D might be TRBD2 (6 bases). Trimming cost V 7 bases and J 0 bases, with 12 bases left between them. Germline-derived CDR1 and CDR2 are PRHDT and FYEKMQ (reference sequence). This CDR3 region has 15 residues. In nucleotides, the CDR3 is TGTGCCAGCATGGAGGGGCCTCCGAACACCGGGGAGCTGTTTTTT. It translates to CASMEGPPNTGELFF.

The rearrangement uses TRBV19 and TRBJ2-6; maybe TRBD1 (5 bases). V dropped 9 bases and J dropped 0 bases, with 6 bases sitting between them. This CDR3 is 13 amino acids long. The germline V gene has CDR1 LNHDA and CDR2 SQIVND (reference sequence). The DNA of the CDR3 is TGTGCCAGGACAGCCTCTGGGGCCAACGTCCTGACTTTC. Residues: CARTASGANVLTF.

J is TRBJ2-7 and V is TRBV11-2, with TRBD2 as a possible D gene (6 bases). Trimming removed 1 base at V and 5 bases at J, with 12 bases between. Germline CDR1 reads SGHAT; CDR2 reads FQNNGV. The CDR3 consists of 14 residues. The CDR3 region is CASSLGGGMDEQYF. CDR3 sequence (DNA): TGTGCCAGCAGCTTAGGGGGAGGTATGGACGAGCAGTACTTC.

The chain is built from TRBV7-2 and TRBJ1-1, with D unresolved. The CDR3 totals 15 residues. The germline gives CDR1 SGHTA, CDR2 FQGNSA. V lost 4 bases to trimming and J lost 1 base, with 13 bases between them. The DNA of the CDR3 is TGTGCCAGCAGCTCCGCGCGAGGCCCGAACACTGAAGCTTTCTTT. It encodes CASSSARGPNTEAFF.

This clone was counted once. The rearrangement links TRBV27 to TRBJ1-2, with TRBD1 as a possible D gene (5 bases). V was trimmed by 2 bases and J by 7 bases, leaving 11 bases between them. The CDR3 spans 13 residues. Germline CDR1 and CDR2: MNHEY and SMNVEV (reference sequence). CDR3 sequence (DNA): TGTGCCAGCAGTTTACGCAGGGATATTGGCTACACCTTC. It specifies CASSLRRDIGYTF.

This CDR3 is CASSMGQPGEQFF. The CDR3 coding sequence is TGTGCCAGTAGTATGGGACAGCCGGGTGAGCAGTTCTTC. The chain recombines TRBV19 with TRBJ2-1; 7 bases fit TRBD1. V lost 3 bases to trimming and J lost 9 bases; unmatched junction nucleotides: 5. CDR1 is LNHDA, CDR2 SQIVND, per germline (reference sequence). The CDR3 has 13 amino acids.

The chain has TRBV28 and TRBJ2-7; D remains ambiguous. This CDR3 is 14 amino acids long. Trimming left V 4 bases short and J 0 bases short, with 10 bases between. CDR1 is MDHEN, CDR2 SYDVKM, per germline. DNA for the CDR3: TGTGCCAGCAGTTCCCCAGGTCCCTCCTACGAGCAGTACTTC. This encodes CASSSPGPSYEQYF.

The CDR3 sequence is CASSEYKGNYGYTF. The DNA for the CDR3 is TGTGCCAGCAGTGAATATAAGGGGAACTATGGCTACACCTTC. The chain links TRBV25-1 to TRBJ1-2; a possible D gene is TRBD1 (5 bases). Per germline, CDR1 MGHDK and CDR2 SYGVNS. Trimming took off 0 bases at V and 2 bases at J, with 7 bases between the two ends. The CDR3 consists of 14 residues.